Shown below are 27 T cell receptor beta chains from a single sample sequenced in a study of T cells in Graves' hyperthyroidism and ophthalmopathy. Amplified TCR beta CDR3 regions derived from RNA transcripts. Primed by the HTBI set, a first-round RT-PCR was run on the TCR CDR3. One entry per CDR3 protein results from TCRdb running MiXCR on the multiplex PCR reads. The table lists around 350,000 distinct CDR3 sequences, 15% to 20% of them singletons. The specimen was blood. These receptors all come from a young woman with Graves' hyperthyroidism.

This clonotype was found many times. This chain links TRBV6-1 with TRBJ1-6; no reliable D call. Germline V gene sequence: CDR1 MNHNS, CDR2 SASEGT. The CDR3 runs 14 residues. Trimming cost V 6 bases and J 7 bases, with 13 bases left between them. The CDR3 protein is CASSLGRINSPLHF. The CDR3 region has the DNA TGTGCCAGCAGCCTCGGACGGATCAATTCACCCCTCCACTTT.

This chain connects TRBV9 to TRBJ2-7; 7 nucleotides match TRBD2. Germline CDR1 and CDR2: SGDLS and YYNGEE. The CDR3 contains 15 residues. After removal of 3 bases from V and 0 bases from J, the junction contained 6 bases not matched to a gene. Written as DNA, the CDR3 is TGTGCCAGCAGCGCCGAAGCGGGGAGCTCCTACGAGCAGTACTTC. Protein: CASSAEAGSSYEQYF.

This clonotype was found many times. The CDR3, as DNA: TGTGCCAGCAGTTTAGGGGGCTACGGACAGGGGACCTATGGCTACACCTTC. Translated: CASSLGGYGQGTYGYTF. This chain uses TRBV12-3 or TRBV12-4 with TRBJ1-2; TRBD1 matches at 9 bases. The CDR3 consists of 17 residues. Germline trimming cut 1 base from V and 4 bases from J; bases unmatched to any gene: 10.

This clonotype was recorded many times. J is TRBJ2-5 and V is TRBV5-1; unclear D gene. V lost 0 bases to trimming and J lost 7 bases, with 16 bases between them. This CDR3 has 15 residues. The germline V gene encodes CDR1 SGHRS and CDR2 YFSETQ. The CDR3 region is CASSLVGSTRGTQYF. The CDR3 coding sequence is TGCGCCAGCAGCTTGGTCGGTAGCACGCGAGGGACCCAGTACTTC.

The chain carries TRBV5-1 and TRBJ1-3, with TRBD1 matching over 7 bases. The ends lost 0 bases at V and 0 bases at J; junction bases unmatched: 9. The CDR3 has 18 residues. Germline CDR1 and CDR2: SGHRS and YFSETQ. The CDR3 DNA follows: TGCGCCAGCAGCTTGGTCGGTAGGGGGCTAGGCTCTGGAAACACCATATATTTT. This gives the protein CASSLVGRGLGSGNTIYF.

This clonotype was detected many times. V is TRBV11-2 and J is TRBJ2-7; 9 nucleotides line up with TRBD2. The CDR3 consists of 16 residues. Germline V gene lookup returns CDR1 SGHAT and CDR2 FQNNGV. The V gene end was trimmed by 4 bases and the J gene end by 2 bases; junction bases not matched to a gene: 9. DNA for the CDR3: TGTGCCAGCAGCTATAATGCGGGGGGGACTACCTACGAGCAGTACTTC. It specifies CASSYNAGGTTYEQYF. Looking up the rest from reference TRBV11-2 and TRBJ2-7 gives the full variable domain: EAGVAQSPRYKIIEKRQSVAFWCNPISGHATLYWYQQILGQGPKLLIQFQNNGVVDDSQLPKDRFSAERLKGVDSTLKIQPAKLEDSAVYLCASSYNAGGTTYEQYFGPGTRLTVT.

This clonotype was observed at least ten times. The chain is built from TRBV15 and TRBJ1-6; weak D call: TRBD1 (5 bases). This CDR3 is built from 16 residues. Trimming stripped 0 bases from V and 7 bases from J, with 13 bases between. CDR1 and CDR2 (germline): LNHNV, YYDKDF (reference sequence). CDR3 nucleotide sequence: TGTGCCACCAGCAGAGACGGAGGGGTGAACAATTCACCCCTCCACTTT. Its translation is CATSRDGGVNNSPLHF.

This clonotype was counted ten times or more. This chain links TRBV7-9 with TRBJ1-1, with D possibly TRBD1 on 5 matching bases. The CDR3 is 16 residues long. Per the germline V gene, CDR1 is SEHNR and CDR2 is FQNEAQ (reference sequence). Trimming shortened V by 2 bases and J by 1 base, and 14 bases separated the two germline ends. CDR3: CASSLPPRGPNTEAFF. CDR3 nucleotide sequence: TGTGCCAGCAGCTTACCACCGAGGGGCCCGAACACTGAAGCTTTCTTT.

This chain joins TRBV6-1 and TRBJ2-4, with 10 bases matching TRBD1. The CDR3 covers 18 residues. With 6 bases clipped from V and 0 bases from J, the junction kept 11 bases outside the gene matches. Germline CDR1 reads MNHNS; CDR2 reads SASEGT. CDR3 residues: CASRPGTGVLKAKNIQYF. CDR3 sequence (DNA): TGTGCCAGCAGGCCCGGGACAGGGGTCCTTAAAGCCAAAAACATTCAGTACTTC.

This sequence joins TRBV30 and TRBJ1-1; no clear D gene. V lost 2 bases and J 6 bases, leaving 19 bases between the germline ends. Germline lookup yields CDR1 GTSNPN and CDR2 SVGIG (reference sequence). The CDR3 extends over 15 amino acids. CDR3 sequence reads: CAWSFGPGQEAEAFF. In DNA, the CDR3 is TGTGCCTGGAGTTTCGGACCAGGCCAGGAGGCTGAAGCTTTCTTT.

The chain recombines TRBV5-1 with TRBJ1-1; TRBD1 is a possible D gene (6 bases). CDR3 size: 12 residues. Germline V CDR1 and CDR2: SGHRS, YFSETQ. Trimming took off 4 bases at V and 6 bases at J, with 10 bases between the two ends. Here the CDR3 DNA reads TGCGCCAGCAGCAAGGACAGAGCTGAAGCTTTCTTT. This encodes CASSKDRAEAFF.

This chain connects TRBV6-2 or TRBV6-3 to TRBJ1-1; 7 bases agree with TRBD1. The ends lost 6 bases at V and 1 base at J; junction bases unmatched: 8. Germline assignment: CDR1 MNHEY and CDR2 SVGEGT. The CDR3 covers 15 residues. CDR3 DNA: TGTGCCAGCAGCAACCGGGACAGCGGGAACACTGAAGCTTTCTTT. It is translated as CASSNRDSGNTEAFF.

The gene calls are TRBV10-3 and TRBJ2-7; D is unclear. CDR1 ENHRY and CDR2 SYGVKD come from the germline V gene. Trimming left V 4 bases short and J 7 bases short, with 11 bases between. The CDR3 runs to 12 residues. The CDR3 protein is CAISGTRQEQYF. The CDR3 DNA follows: TGTGCCATCAGTGGGACGCGTCAGGAGCAGTACTTC.

This clonotype was counted at least ten times. The chain joins TRBV2 to TRBJ1-2; D call uncertain. Germline V gene sequence: CDR1 SNHLY, CDR2 FYNNEI. This CDR3 contains 13 residues. Trimming pared 6 bases from V and 4 bases from J, leaving 12 bases between. CDR3 residues: CASRDPSAYGYTF. The CDR3 DNA reads as TGTGCCAGCAGAGACCCATCGGCCTATGGCTACACCTTC. The full variable domain, its missing parts supplied by reference TRBV2 and TRBJ1-2, is EPEVTQTPSHQVTQMGQEVILRCVPISNHLYFYWYRQILGQKVEFLVSFYNNEISEKSEIFDDQFSVERPDGSNFTLKIRSTKLEDSAMYFCASRDPSAYGYTFGSGTRLTVV.

This clonotype was detected many times. This chain joins TRBV6-1 and TRBJ2-2, with 8 bases lining up with TRBD2. The CDR3 runs 14 residues. From germline, CDR1 is MNHNS and CDR2 SASEGT. Trimming took 7 bases from V and 7 from J; bases not matched to a gene: 8. The chain's CDR3 is CASNPGLVVGELFF. CDR3 nucleotides: TGTGCCAGCAATCCGGGACTAGTTGTCGGGGAGCTGTTTTTT.

This clonotype showed up many times. This chain joins TRBV12-3 or TRBV12-4 and TRBJ1-2; D not resolved. The V end was cut by 6 bases, the J end by 4 bases, with 15 bases between. This CDR3 is built from 14 residues. The CDR3 sequence is CASRPGISIYGYTF. The DNA of the CDR3 is TGTGCCAGCAGACCCGGGATAAGTATCTATGGCTACACCTTC.

This CDR3 reads CASSLPRQGINSPLHF. CDR3 coding DNA: TGTGCCAGCAGTTTACCCCGACAGGGGATTAATTCACCCCTCCACTTT. The rearrangement links TRBV28 to TRBJ1-6; 8 bases agree with TRBD1. Germline lookup yields CDR1 MDHEN and CDR2 SYDVKM. Germline trimming cut 2 bases from V and 6 bases from J; bases unmatched to any gene: 6. This CDR3 has 16 amino acids.

This clonotype has just one count. One base away lies a much larger clone, so this may be a sequencing read error. The V and J genes are TRBV7-2 and TRBJ2-5; TRBD2 matches 10 bases. Germline loops: CDR1 SGHTA, CDR2 FQGNSA. The CDR3 length is 16 residues. This chain's CDR3 is CSSSLSSGGQQETQYF. In nucleotides, the CDR3 is TGTTCCAGCAGCCTATCTAGCGGGGGCCAACAAGAGACCCAGTACTTC.

This clonotype was picked up a small number of times. V is TRBV20-1 and J is TRBJ1-6, with 7 bases fitting TRBD1. Germline V gene data show CDR1 as DFQATT and CDR2 as SNEGSKA (reference sequence). The junction had 10 bases not matched to a gene; V was cut back by 5 bases and J by 12 bases. CDR3 length: 13 amino acids. The CDR3 coding sequence is TGCAGTGCTCAGGACAGGCAGTTCGTACCCCTCCACTTT. It encodes CSAQDRQFVPLHF.

This clonotype was seen at least ten times. This rearrangement joins TRBV20-1 to TRBJ1-1; a weak D match, TRBD1 (5 bases). Per the germline V gene, CDR1 is DFQATT and CDR2 is SNEGSKA (reference sequence). V was cut by 1 base and J by 3 bases, with 12 bases left in between. The CDR3 contains 14 residues. Here the CDR3 reads CSARGVWGYTEAFF. The CDR3, as DNA: TGCAGTGCTAGAGGGGTATGGGGGTACACTGAAGCTTTCTTT.

The sample holds many counts of this clonotype. A much larger clone differs from this one at a single base, so this may be a read error. The chain carries TRBV11-2 and TRBJ1-3; D uncertain. The CDR3 is 13 amino acids. The germline CDR1 and CDR2 sequences are SGHAT and FQNNGV. V was shortened by 1 base and J by 0 bases, with 1 base between the two germline ends. CDR3 sequence reads: CASSLASGNTIYF. The DNA for the CDR3 is TGTGCCAGCAGCTTAGCCTCTGGAAACACCATATATTTT.

The sample holds many counts of this clonotype. The chain joins TRBV27 to TRBJ2-5, with D perhaps TRBD1 or TRBD2 (6 bases each). The CDR3 has 15 amino acids. V lost 3 bases, J lost 2 bases, and 13 bases lay in between. Per germline, CDR1 MNHEY and CDR2 SMNVEV (reference sequence). CDR3 sequence: CASSFEGGGQETQYF. The CDR3 DNA is TGTGCCAGCAGTTTTGAGGGGGGCGGTCAAGAGACCCAGTACTTC.

This clonotype was counted at least ten times. The chain couples TRBV6-1 to TRBJ1-6, with a tentative D call TRBD1 (5 bases). CDR3 length: 13 residues. Germline lookup yields CDR1 MNHNS and CDR2 SASEGT. V was cut by 6 bases and J by 10 bases, with 13 bases left in between. The CDR3 sequence: CASSRQTRSPLHF. The CDR3 nucleotides read TGTGCCAGCAGCAGACAGACAAGATCACCCCTCCACTTT.

This clonotype has ten or more counts. The chain couples TRBV2 to TRBJ2-2; D uncertain. The CDR3 runs 14 residues. V was trimmed by 6 bases and J by 5 bases, leaving 13 bases between them. Germline loops: CDR1 SNHLY, CDR2 FYNNEI. The CDR3: CASRLNRETGELFF. The CDR3 DNA is TGTGCCAGCAGACTCAATAGAGAAACCGGGGAGCTGTTTTTT.

This clonotype has more than one count but fewer than ten. The chain uses TRBV12-3 or TRBV12-4 and TRBJ1-1; D not certain. This CDR3 region has 15 residues. V was clipped by 3 bases and J by 4 bases, with 15 bases between them. The CDR3 here is CASSLSTQGFTEAFF. CDR3 DNA sequence: TGTGCCAGCAGTTTGTCCACTCAAGGGTTCACTGAAGCTTTCTTT.

This clonotype has a count of ten or more. This sequence joins TRBV4-2 and TRBJ1-5; D perhaps matches TRBD1 (6 bases). Trimming shortened V by 6 bases and J by 1 base, and 25 bases separated the two germline ends. CDR1 LGHNA and CDR2 YNFKEQ come from the germline V gene. The CDR3 totals 19 residues. Here the CDR3 DNA reads TGTGCCAGCAGTCTCGGGGGGCCTTATGGTGGCCCCAGCAATCAGCCCCAGCATTTT. This sequence encodes CASSLGGPYGGPSNQPQHF.

This clonotype showed up many times. The chain uses TRBV20-1 and TRBJ2-5; D is possibly TRBD1 (5 bases). V lost 5 bases and J 6 bases, leaving 22 bases between the germline ends. This CDR3 comprises 15 residues. Germline CDR1 is DFQATT and CDR2 is SNEGSKA (reference sequence). CDR3 sequence (DNA): TGCAGTGCTGCCTCTCGACAGCCCCCGAGGAAGACCCAGTACTTC. Translation: CSAASRQPPRKTQYF.